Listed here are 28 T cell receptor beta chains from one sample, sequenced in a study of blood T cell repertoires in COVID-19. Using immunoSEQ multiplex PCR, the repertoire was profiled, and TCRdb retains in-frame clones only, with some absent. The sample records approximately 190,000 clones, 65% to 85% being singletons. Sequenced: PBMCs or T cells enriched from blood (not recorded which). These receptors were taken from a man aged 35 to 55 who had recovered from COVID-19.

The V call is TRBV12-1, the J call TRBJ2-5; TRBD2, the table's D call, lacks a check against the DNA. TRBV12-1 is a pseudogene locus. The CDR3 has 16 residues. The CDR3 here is CASSPTARVEPRVQYF. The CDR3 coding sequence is TGTGCCAGCAGCCCCACGGCGAGGGTGGAACCGAGGGTCCAGTACTTC.

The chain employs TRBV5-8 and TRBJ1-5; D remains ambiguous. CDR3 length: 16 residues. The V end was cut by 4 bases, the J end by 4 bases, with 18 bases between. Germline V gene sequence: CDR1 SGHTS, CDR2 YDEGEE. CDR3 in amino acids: CASSPGYSYGNQPQHF. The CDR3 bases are TGTGCCAGCAGCCCGGGGTATTCCTATGGAAATCAGCCCCAGCATTTT.

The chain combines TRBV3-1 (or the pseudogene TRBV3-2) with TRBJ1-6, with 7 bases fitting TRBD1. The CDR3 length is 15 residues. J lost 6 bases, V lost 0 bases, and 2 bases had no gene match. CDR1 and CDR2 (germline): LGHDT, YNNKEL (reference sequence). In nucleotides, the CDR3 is TGTGCCAGCAGCCAAGATGCAGGGGGTAATTCACCCCTCCACTTT. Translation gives CASSQDAGGNSPLHF.

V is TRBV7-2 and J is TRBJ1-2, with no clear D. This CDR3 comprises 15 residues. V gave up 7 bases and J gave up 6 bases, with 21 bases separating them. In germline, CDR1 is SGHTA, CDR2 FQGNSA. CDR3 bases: TGTGCCAGCACCCTTTCTTCACTCTTAGAAAATGGCTACACCTTC. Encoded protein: CASTLSSLLENGYTF.

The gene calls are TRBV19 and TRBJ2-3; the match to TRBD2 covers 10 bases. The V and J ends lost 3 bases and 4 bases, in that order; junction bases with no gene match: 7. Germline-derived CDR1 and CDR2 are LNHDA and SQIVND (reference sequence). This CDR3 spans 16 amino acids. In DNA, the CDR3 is TGTGCCAGTAGTATCAGCGGGGGGGCCCCCCCAGATACGCAGTATTTT. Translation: CASSISGGAPPDTQYF.

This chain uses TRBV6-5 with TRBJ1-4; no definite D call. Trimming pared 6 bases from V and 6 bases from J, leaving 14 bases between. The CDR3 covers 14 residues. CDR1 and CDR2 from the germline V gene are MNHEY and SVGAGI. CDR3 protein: CASRPTLTDEKLFF. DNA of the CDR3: TGTGCCAGCAGGCCGACACTGACCGATGAAAAACTGTTTTTT.

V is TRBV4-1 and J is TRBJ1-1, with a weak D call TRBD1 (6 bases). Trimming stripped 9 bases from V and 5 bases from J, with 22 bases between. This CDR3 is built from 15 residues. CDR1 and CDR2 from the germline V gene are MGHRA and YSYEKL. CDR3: CASTPLGQKWTEAFF. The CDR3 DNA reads TGCGCCAGTACGCCCCTAGGACAGAAGTGGACTGAAGCTTTCTTT.

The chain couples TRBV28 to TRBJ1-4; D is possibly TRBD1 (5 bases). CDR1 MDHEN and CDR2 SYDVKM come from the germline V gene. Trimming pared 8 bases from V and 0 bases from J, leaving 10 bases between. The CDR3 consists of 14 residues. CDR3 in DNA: TGTGCCAGCGGGAGGGGAGCAACTAATGAAAAACTGTTTTTT. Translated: CASGRGATNEKLFF.

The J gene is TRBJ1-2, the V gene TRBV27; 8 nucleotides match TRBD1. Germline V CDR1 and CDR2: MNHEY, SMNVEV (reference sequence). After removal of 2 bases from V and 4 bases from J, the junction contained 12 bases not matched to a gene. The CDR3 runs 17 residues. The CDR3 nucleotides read TGTGCCAGCAGTTTAGTTGTATCCAGGGGGCGACTCTATGGCTACACCTTC. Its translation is CASSLVVSRGRLYGYTF.

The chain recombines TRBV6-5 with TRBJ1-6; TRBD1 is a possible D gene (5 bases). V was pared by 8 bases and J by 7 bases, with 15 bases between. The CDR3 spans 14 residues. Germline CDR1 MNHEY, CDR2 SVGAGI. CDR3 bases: TGTGCCAGCTACGACAGACTCTACAATTCACCCCTCCACTTT. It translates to CASYDRLYNSPLHF.

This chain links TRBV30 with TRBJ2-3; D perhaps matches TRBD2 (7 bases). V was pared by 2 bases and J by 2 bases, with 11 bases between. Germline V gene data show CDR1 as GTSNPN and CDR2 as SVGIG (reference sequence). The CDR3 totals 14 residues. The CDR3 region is CAWSPGGPTDTQYF. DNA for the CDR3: TGTGCCTGGAGTCCCGGGGGGCCCACAGATACGCAGTATTTT.

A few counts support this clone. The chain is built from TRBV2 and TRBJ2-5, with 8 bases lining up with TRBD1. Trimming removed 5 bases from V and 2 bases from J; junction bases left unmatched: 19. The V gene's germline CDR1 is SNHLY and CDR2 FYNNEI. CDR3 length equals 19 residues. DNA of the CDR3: TGTGCCAGCAGTTACCCAACCCAGGGCAGGGGGCCATTTCAAGAGACCCAGTACTTC. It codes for CASSYPTQGRGPFQETQYF.

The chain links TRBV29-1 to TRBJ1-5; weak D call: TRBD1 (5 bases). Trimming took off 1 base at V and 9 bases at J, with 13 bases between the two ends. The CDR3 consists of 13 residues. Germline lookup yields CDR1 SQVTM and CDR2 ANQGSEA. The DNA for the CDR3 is TGCAGCGTTGAAGTCGGGAGAACAGGGCCCCAGCATTTT. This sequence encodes CSVEVGRTGPQHF.

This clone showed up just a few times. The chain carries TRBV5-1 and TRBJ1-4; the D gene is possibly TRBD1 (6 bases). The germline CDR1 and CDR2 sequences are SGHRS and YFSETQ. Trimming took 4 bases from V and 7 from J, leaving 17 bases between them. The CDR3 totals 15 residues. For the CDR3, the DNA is TGCGCCAGCAGCCAAGACAGGCCTAGGGGTGAAAAACTGTTTTTT. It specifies CASSQDRPRGEKLFF. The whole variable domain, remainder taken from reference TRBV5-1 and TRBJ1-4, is KAGVTQTPRYLIKTRGQQVTLSCSPISGHRSVSWYQQTPGQGLQFLFEYFSETQRNKGNFPGRFSGRQFSNSRSEMNVSTLELGDSALYLCASSQDRPRGEKLFFGSGTQLSVL.

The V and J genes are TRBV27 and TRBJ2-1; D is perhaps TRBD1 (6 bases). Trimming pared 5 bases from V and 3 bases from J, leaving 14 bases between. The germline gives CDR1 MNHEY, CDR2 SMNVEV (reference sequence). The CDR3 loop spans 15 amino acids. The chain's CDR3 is CASSKGHPGYNEQFF. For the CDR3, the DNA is TGTGCCAGCAGTAAGGGACATCCGGGCTACAATGAGCAGTTCTTC.

CDR3 loop: CASRPSTSFDEQYF. The CDR3 bases are TGTGCCAGCAGACCTTCGACTAGTTTTGACGAGCAGTACTTC. The chain couples TRBV2 to TRBJ2-7; D possibly corresponds to TRBD2 (6 bases). CDR3 size: 14 residues. With 6 bases removed from V and 5 bases from J, the gap between germline ends came to 17 bases. The germline V gene has CDR1 SNHLY and CDR2 FYNNEI. Full variable domain (rest looked up from reference TRBV2 and TRBJ2-7): EPEVTQTPSHQVTQMGQEVILRCVPISNHLYFYWYRQILGQKVEFLVSFYNNEISEKSEIFDDQFSVERPDGSNFTLKIRSTKLEDSAMYFCASRPSTSFDEQYFGPGTRLTVT.

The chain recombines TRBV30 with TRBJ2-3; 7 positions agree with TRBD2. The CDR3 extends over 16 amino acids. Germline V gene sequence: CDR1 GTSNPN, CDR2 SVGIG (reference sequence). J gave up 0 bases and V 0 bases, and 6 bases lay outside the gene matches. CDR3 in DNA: TGTGCCTGGAGTGTTGCTAGCGGTACTAGCACAGATACGCAGTATTTT. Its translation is CAWSVASGTSTDTQYF.

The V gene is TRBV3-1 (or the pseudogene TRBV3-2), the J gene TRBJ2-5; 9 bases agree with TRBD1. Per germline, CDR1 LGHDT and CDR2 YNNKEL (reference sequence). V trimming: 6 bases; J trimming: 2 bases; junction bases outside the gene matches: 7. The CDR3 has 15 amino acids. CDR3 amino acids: CASRKRTGEQETQYF. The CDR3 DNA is TGTGCCAGCAGGAAAAGGACAGGGGAACAAGAGACCCAGTACTTC.

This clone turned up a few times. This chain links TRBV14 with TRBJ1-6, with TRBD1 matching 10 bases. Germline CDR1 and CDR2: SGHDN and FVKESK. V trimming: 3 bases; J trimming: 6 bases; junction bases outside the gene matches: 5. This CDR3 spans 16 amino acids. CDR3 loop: CASSHFRDRGNSPLHF. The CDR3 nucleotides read TGTGCCAGCAGCCACTTCCGGGACAGGGGTAATTCACCCCTCCACTTT. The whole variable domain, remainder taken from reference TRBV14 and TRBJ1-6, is EAGVTQFPSHSVIEKGQTVTLRCDPISGHDNLYWYRRVMGKEIKFLLHFVKESKQDESGMPNNRFLAERTGGTYSTLKVQPAELEDSGVYFCASSHFRDRGNSPLHFGNGTRLTVT.

CDR3 region: CATSAGGLGKNIQYF. Written as DNA, the CDR3 is TGTGCCACCAGTGCAGGAGGTTTAGGCAAAAACATTCAGTACTTC. This chain connects TRBV24-1 to TRBJ2-4, with TRBD2 as a possible D gene (5 bases). Germline V gives CDR1 KGHDR, CDR2 SFDVKD. V shed 5 bases and J shed 3 bases, with 13 bases lying between them. There are 15 residues in the CDR3.

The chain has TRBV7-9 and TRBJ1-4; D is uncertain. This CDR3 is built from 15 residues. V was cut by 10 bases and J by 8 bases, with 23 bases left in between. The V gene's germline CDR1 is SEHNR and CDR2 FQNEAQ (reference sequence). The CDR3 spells CATKLPETVGEKLFF. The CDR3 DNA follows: TGTGCCACCAAGCTTCCTGAGACCGTCGGGGAAAAACTGTTTTTT.

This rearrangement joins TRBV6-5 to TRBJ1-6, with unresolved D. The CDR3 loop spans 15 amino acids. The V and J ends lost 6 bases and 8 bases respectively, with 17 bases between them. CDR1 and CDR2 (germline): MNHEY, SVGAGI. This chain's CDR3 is CASRLDSPGDSPLHF. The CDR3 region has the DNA TGTGCCAGCAGACTGGACTCCCCTGGGGATTCACCCCTCCACTTT.

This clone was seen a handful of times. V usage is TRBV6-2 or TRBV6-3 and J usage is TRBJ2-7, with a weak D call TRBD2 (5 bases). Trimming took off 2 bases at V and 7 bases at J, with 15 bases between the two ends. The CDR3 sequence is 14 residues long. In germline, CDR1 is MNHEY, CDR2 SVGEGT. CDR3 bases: TGTGCCAGCAGTTACCGAGAACTAGTTCGGGAGCAGTACTTC. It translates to CASSYRELVREQYF.

CDR3 DNA sequence: TGTGCCAGCAGCGTGACCGCGGCCACTAATGAAAAACTGTTTTTT. Protein: CASSVTAATNEKLFF. The J gene is TRBJ1-4, the V gene TRBV28; D gene ambiguous. The CDR3 is made up of 15 amino acids. Germline CDR1 and CDR2: MDHEN and SYDVKM. The germline V and J ends were trimmed by 6 bases and 2 bases, with 13 bases remaining between them.

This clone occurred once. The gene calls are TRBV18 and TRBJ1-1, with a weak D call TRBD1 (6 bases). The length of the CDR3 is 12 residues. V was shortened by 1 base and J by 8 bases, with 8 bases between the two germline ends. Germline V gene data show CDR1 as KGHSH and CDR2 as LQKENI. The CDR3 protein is CASSPQGDEAFF. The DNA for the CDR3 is TGTGCCAGCTCACCACAGGGGGACGAAGCTTTCTTT.

CDR3 bases: TGCGCCAGCAGCGCCTCGAATGCGGATTCACCCCTCCACTTT. Translation gives CASSASNADSPLHF. The rearrangement links TRBV5-1 to TRBJ1-6, with D uncertain. V lost 4 bases, J lost 8 bases, and 13 bases lay in between. The CDR3 is 14 amino acids. The germline V gene has CDR1 SGHRS and CDR2 YFSETQ.

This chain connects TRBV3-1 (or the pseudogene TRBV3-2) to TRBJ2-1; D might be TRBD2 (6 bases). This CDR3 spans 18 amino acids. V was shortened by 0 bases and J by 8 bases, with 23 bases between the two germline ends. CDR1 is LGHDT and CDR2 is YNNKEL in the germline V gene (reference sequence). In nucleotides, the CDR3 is TGTGCCAGCAGCCAAGATCCCCTACCGGGACTGGTCGGCCATGAGCAGTTCTTC. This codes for CASSQDPLPGLVGHEQFF.

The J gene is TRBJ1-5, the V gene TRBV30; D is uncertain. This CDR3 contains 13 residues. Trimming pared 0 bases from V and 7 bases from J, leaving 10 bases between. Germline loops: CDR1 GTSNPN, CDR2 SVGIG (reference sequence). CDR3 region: CAWSVGAVQPQHF. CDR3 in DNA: TGTGCCTGGAGTGTAGGAGCGGTGCAGCCCCAGCATTTT.